In its sample, the clone carrying this TCR beta chain was seen a few times. The target antigen is unknown. The use of a sample-barcoded 5' primer and a J-beta primer mix characterized a second PCR of roughly 6 to 11 cycles. Via MiXCR, TCRdb re-called the 5' RACE reads, giving one row per CDR3 protein. In the table there are some 690,000 distinct CDR3 sequences, about a fifth of which are singletons. The data stem from a study of blood T cells in healthy people across ages. Turning to the study itself: T cells yielded about one barcoded beta molecule per two cells through template switching. Findings and caveats of the study: Significant beta diversity loss was already apparent by age roughly 43, declining roughly linearly. Without sorted subsets, naive and antigen-experienced compartments could not be conclusively compared. Higher naive T cell percentage went strongly together with higher TCR beta diversity.

The CDR3 sequence is 17 residues long. The germline gives CDR1 DFQATT, CDR2 SNEGSKA (reference sequence). With 4 bases removed from V and 0 bases from J, the gap between germline ends came to 19 bases. What was sequenced was blood. The chain combines TRBV20-1 with TRBJ2-1; D possibly corresponds to TRBD1 (6 bases). This receptor was taken from a man aged 65 to 79 in good health. The CDR3 spells CSANPRTAVSSYNEQFF. The DNA for the CDR3 is TGCAGTGCTAACCCTCGGACAGCCGTGAGCTCCTACAATGAGCAGTTCTTC.